The entry below gives a single TCR beta chain sequence along with its context. No antigen is known for it. These data come from a study of shared clonotypes between healthy human individuals. Turning to the study itself: The plates for each donor numbered three CD4 naive, three CD4 memory, two CD8 naive and one CD8 memory.

Profiling relied on immunoSEQ multiplex PCR, and the TCRdb table lists in-frame clones only, not all of them. The sample yields over a million clones, about 80% seen once. V lost 5 bases to trimming and J lost 6 bases; unmatched junction nucleotides: 18. This CDR3 has 19 amino acids. Germline V gene lookup returns CDR1 SEHNR and CDR2 FQNEAQ (reference sequence). The study, taken as a whole, reports: Sorted-subset sequencing was shown by rarefaction to be incomplete despite large depth. Lower generation probabilities were found for non-shared clonotypes than for those shared by all four donors. Across a handful of donors, naive CD4 shared roughly 5.2%, naive CD8 more than 3%, memory CD4 roughly 2.3%, memory CD8 over 0.3%.

The sequenced sample was memory CD4+ T cells sorted from blood. Subset specified: CD45RA-negative fraction. This receptor was identified in a man aged 18-30 years in good health. The chain has TRBV7-9 and TRBJ1-6, with 8 bases that match TRBD1. The CDR3 DNA reads as TGTGCCAGCAGCCCTATTCCCGGACAGGGCATCAGCTTTAATTCACCCCTCCACTTT. It yields the protein CASSPIPGQGISFNSPLHF.